One TCR beta chain is described in this entry. Amplification yielded TCR beta CDR3 regions, with RNA transcripts as the source. With the HTBI primer set, the TCR CDR3 went through a first round of RT-PCR. TCRdb reprocessed the multiplex PCR reads with MiXCR, giving one entry per CDR3 protein. Of approximately 600,000 distinct CDR3 sequences listed, 12% to 15% are singletons. This entry comes from a study of T cells in Graves' hyperthyroidism and ophthalmopathy. Researchers barred patients who had uncontrolled infection, other autoimmune disease, pregnancy or lactation. This CDR3 is 17 amino acids long. Trimming took 3 bases from V and 3 from J; bases not matched to a gene: 10. Germline loops: CDR1 MNHNS, CDR2 SASEGT.

The TCR sequence derives from a woman aged 18-29 years with Graves' ophthalmopathy. The rearrangement joins TRBV6-1 to TRBJ1-5; TRBD1 aligns across 8 bases. Sample: blood. CDR3 residues: CASSDLDRGYDNQPQHF. Written as DNA, the CDR3 is TGTGCCAGCAGTGACCTCGACAGGGGTTATGACAATCAGCCCCAGCATTTT.